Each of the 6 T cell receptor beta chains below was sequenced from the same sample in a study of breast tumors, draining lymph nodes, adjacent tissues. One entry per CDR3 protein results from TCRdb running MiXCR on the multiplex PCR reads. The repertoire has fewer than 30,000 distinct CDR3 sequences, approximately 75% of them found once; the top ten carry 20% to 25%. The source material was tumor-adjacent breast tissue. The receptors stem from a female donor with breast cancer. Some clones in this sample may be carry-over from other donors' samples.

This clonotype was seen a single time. The chain's CDR3 is CASSLYDEQFF. Written as DNA, the CDR3 is TGTGCCAGCAGTTTATACGATGAGCAGTTCTTC. The chain joins TRBV28 to TRBJ2-1; no firm D call. The CDR3 is made up of 11 amino acids. Germline values: CDR1 MDHEN, CDR2 SYDVKM. V was trimmed by 1 base and J by 8 bases, leaving 3 bases between them.

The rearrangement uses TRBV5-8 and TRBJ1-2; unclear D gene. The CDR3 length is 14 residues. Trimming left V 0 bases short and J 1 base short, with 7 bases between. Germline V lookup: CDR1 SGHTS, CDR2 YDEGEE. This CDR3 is CASSLARSNYGYTF. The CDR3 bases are TGTGCCAGCAGCTTGGCCCGAAGTAACTATGGCTACACCTTC.

In nucleotides, the CDR3 is TGCGCCAGCAGTGAGTCGACAAGCTACAATGAAAAACTGTTTTTT. Amino acid sequence: CASSESTSYNEKLFF. This rearrangement joins TRBV10-2 to TRBJ1-4; D remains ambiguous. This CDR3 contains 15 residues. Germline CDR1 and CDR2: WSHSY and SAAADI. Trimming took off 0 bases at V and 5 bases at J, with 10 bases between the two ends.

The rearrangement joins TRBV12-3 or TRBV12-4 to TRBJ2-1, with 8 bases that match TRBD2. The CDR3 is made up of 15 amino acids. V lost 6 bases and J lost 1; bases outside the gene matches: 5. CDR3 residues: CASSLPGGSYNEQFF. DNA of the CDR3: TGTGCCAGCAGCTTACCGGGGGGGTCCTACAATGAGCAGTTCTTC.

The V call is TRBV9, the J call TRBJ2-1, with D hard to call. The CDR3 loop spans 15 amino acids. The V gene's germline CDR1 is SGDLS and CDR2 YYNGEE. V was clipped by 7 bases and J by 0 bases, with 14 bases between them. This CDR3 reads CASSVGVSSYNEQFF. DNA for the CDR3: TGTGCCAGCTCAGTTGGCGTGAGCTCCTACAATGAGCAGTTCTTC.

The CDR3: CASSFQVIAYNEQFF. The CDR3 DNA reads as TGTGCCAGCAGTTTTCAGGTTATAGCCTACAATGAGCAGTTCTTC. V usage is TRBV6-2 or TRBV6-3 and J usage is TRBJ2-1; D is unresolved. The CDR3 contains 15 residues. V lost 4 bases to trimming and J lost 2 bases, with 12 bases between them. CDR1 MNHEY and CDR2 SVGEGT come from the germline V gene.